The subject of this entry is one TCR beta chain. This sample stems from a study of blood T cell repertoires in COVID-19. On the study more broadly: Specimens from acute and convalescent COVID-19 originated in the United States, Italy and Spain.

Some clones are missing from TCRdb's copy, which holds only in-frame ones; the method was immunoSEQ multiplex PCR. The repertoire includes 400,000 to 500,000 clones, roughly 88% of them detected once, and approximately 1.5% sits in the top ten. This TCR was sampled from a young woman who had been exposed to COVID-19. Sequencing used PBMCs or T cells enriched from blood (not recorded which).

The CDR3 reads CASSSLAGGPTHEQFF. The CDR3 coding sequence is TGCGCCAGCAGCTCGTTAGCGGGAGGGCCAACCCATGAGCAGTTCTTC. The chain combines TRBV5-1 with TRBJ2-1; 11 positions agree with TRBD2. Germline-derived CDR1 and CDR2 are SGHRS and YFSETQ. The V gene end was trimmed by 3 bases and the J gene end by 8 bases; junction bases not matched to a gene: 10. The CDR3 extends over 16 amino acids.